The rows below give T cell receptor beta chains drawn from one sample of a study of shared clonotypes between healthy human individuals. The protocol was immunoSEQ multiplex PCR, while the TCRdb copy is restricted to in-frame clones and leaves out a portion. Of 2 million to 2.5 million clones listed, approximately 94% are singletons. Material for sequencing was naive CD4+ T cells sorted from blood. The receptors come from a man younger than 35 in good health. Both conserved end residues are part of each CDR3. Fields, in order: clone size, D gene, J gene, V gene, CDR3 length, CDR3 protein, CDR3 DNA. D genes are given only for firm matches. Not every row has a clone size; where given, it reads once, few, many or a size class.

abundance: NA
d_gene: NA
j_gene: TRBJ1-1
v_gene: TRBV9
len: 17
CDR3aa: CASSTDRGAGMNTEAFF
CDR3nt: TGTGCCAGCAGCACAGACCGGGGCGCTGGGATGAACACTGAAGCTTTCTTT

abundance: NA
d_gene: NA
j_gene: TRBJ2-7
v_gene: TRBV7-2
len: 13
CDR3aa: CASSFGGSYEQYF
CDR3nt: TGTGCCAGCAGCTTTGGGGGGTCCTACGAGCAGTACTTC

abundance: NA
d_gene: TRBD1
j_gene: TRBJ1-4
v_gene: TRBV6-6
len: 15
CDR3aa: CASRGAGDRAEKLFF
CDR3nt: TGTGCCAGCAGGGGTGCCGGGGACAGGGCTGAAAAACTGTTTTTT

abundance: NA
d_gene: NA
j_gene: TRBJ2-2
v_gene: TRBV9
len: 15
CDR3aa: CASSVGDLPPGELFF
CDR3nt: TGTGCCAGCAGCGTAGGGGACCTTCCCCCCGGGGAGCTGTTTTTT

abundance: NA
d_gene: NA
j_gene: TRBJ2-2
v_gene: TRBV5-8
len: 14
CDR3aa: CASTLWGNTGELFF
CDR3nt: TGTGCCAGCACCCTCTGGGGGAACACCGGGGAGCTGTTTTTT

abundance: NA
d_gene: NA
j_gene: TRBJ1-5
v_gene: TRBV6-1
len: 13
CDR3aa: CASSEFRNQPQHF
CDR3nt: TGTGCCAGCAGTGAATTCCGTAATCAGCCCCAGCATTTT

abundance: NA
d_gene: TRBD2
j_gene: TRBJ2-7
v_gene: TRBV5-4
len: 13
CDR3aa: CASSREGTYEQYF
CDR3nt: TGTGCCAGCAGCCGGGAGGGGACCTACGAGCAGTACTTC

abundance: NA
d_gene: NA
j_gene: TRBJ2-1
v_gene: TRBV10-1
len: 12
CDR3aa: CASSYGGHGQFF
CDR3nt: TGCGCCAGCAGTTACGGGGGGCACGGGCAGTTCTTC

abundance: NA
d_gene: TRBD2
j_gene: TRBJ2-1
v_gene: TRBV6-5
len: 15
CDR3aa: CASRPGLAGVSEQFF
CDR3nt: TGTGCCAGCAGGCCGGGACTAGCGGGAGTTAGTGAGCAGTTCTTC

abundance: NA
d_gene: NA
j_gene: TRBJ1-2
v_gene: TRBV28
len: 13
CDR3aa: CASSLQGGYGYTF
CDR3nt: TGTGCCAGCAGTTTGCAGGGAGGCTATGGCTACACCTTC

abundance: NA
d_gene: NA
j_gene: TRBJ2-7
v_gene: TRBV6-5
len: 15
CDR3aa: CASSYSGSGSYEQYF
CDR3nt: TGTGCCAGCAGTTACTCGGGTAGCGGATCCTACGAGCAGTACTTC

abundance: NA
d_gene: NA
j_gene: TRBJ1-5
v_gene: TRBV30
len: 12
CDR3aa: CAWSEMNQPQHF
CDR3nt: TGTGCCTGGAGTGAGATGAATCAGCCCCAGCATTTT

abundance: NA
d_gene: NA
j_gene: TRBJ1-1
v_gene: TRBV6-1
len: 12
CDR3aa: CASSRANTEAFF
CDR3nt: TGTGCCAGCAGTAGGGCGAACACTGAAGCTTTCTTT

abundance: NA
d_gene: TRBD1
j_gene: TRBJ1-2
v_gene: TRBV19
len: 13
CDR3aa: CASRIQGSYGYTF
CDR3nt: TGTGCCAGTAGGATACAGGGGAGCTATGGCTACACCTTC

abundance: few
d_gene: NA
j_gene: TRBJ2-5
v_gene: TRBV6-6
len: 13
CDR3aa: CASSLVTGETQYF
CDR3nt: TGTGCCAGCAGTTTAGTAACAGGCGAGACCCAGTACTTC

abundance: NA
d_gene: NA
j_gene: TRBJ2-7
v_gene: TRBV10-3
len: 16
CDR3aa: CAISGVGRPREYEQYF
CDR3nt: TGTGCCATCAGTGGTGTAGGGCGTCCTAGGGAGTACGAGCAGTACTTC

abundance: NA
d_gene: TRBD1
j_gene: TRBJ1-4
v_gene: TRBV7-9
len: 15
CDR3aa: CASSLGEGANEKLFF
CDR3nt: TGTGCCAGCAGCTTAGGTGAGGGGGCAAACGAAAAACTGTTTTTT

abundance: NA
d_gene: TRBD1
j_gene: TRBJ1-1
v_gene: TRBV19
len: 15
CDR3aa: CASSTLGTGGTEAFF
CDR3nt: TGTGCCAGTAGTACTTTGGGGACAGGAGGAACTGAAGCTTTCTTT

abundance: NA
d_gene: TRBD1
j_gene: TRBJ1-5
v_gene: TRBV19
len: 15
CDR3aa: CASSIQGASNQPQHF
CDR3nt: TGTGCCAGTAGTATTCAGGGGGCAAGCAATCAGCCCCAGCATTTT

abundance: NA
d_gene: TRBD2
j_gene: TRBJ2-3
v_gene: TRBV7-2
len: 16
CDR3aa: CASSLDLAVPRDTQYF
CDR3nt: TGTGCCAGCAGCTTAGATCTAGCGGTTCCGCGAGATACGCAGTATTTT

abundance: NA
d_gene: NA
j_gene: TRBJ1-2
v_gene: TRBV15
len: 14
CDR3aa: CATSRGAERYGYTF
CDR3nt: TGTGCCACCAGCAGAGGGGCAGAGCGCTATGGCTACACCTTC

abundance: NA
d_gene: NA
j_gene: TRBJ1-6
v_gene: TRBV7-2
len: 15
CDR3aa: CASSLTGGDNSPLHF
CDR3nt: TGTGCCAGCAGCTTAACCGGGGGGGATAATTCACCCCTCCACTTT

abundance: NA
d_gene: TRBD1
j_gene: TRBJ1-4
v_gene: TRBV5-1
len: 15
CDR3aa: CASSLYDRDAEKLFF
CDR3nt: TGCGCCAGCAGCTTGTACGACAGGGACGCCGAAAAACTGTTTTTT

abundance: NA
d_gene: NA
j_gene: TRBJ1-1
v_gene: TRBV27
len: 13
CDR3aa: CASSFRGNVEAFF
CDR3nt: TGTGCCAGCAGTTTCCGGGGAAACGTTGAAGCTTTCTTT

abundance: NA
d_gene: NA
j_gene: TRBJ1-2
v_gene: TRBV11-2
len: 12
CDR3aa: CASSLVLYGYTF
CDR3nt: TGTGCCAGCAGCTTAGTTCTCTATGGCTACACCTTC

abundance: NA
d_gene: TRBD1
j_gene: TRBJ2-3
v_gene: TRBV5-4
len: 15
CDR3aa: CASSPTGGGSDTQYF
CDR3nt: TGTGCCAGCAGCCCAACAGGGGGAGGCTCAGATACGCAGTATTTT